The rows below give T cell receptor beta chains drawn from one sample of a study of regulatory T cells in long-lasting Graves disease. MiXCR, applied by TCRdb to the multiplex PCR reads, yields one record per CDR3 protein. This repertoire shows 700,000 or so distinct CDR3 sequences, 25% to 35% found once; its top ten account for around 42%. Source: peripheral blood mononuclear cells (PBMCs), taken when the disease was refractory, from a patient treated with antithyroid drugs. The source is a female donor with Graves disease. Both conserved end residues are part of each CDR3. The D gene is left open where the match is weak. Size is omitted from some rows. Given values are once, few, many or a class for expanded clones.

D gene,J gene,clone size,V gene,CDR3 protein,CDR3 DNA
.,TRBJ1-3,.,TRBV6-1,CAGLSGNTIYF,TGTGCCGGGCTCTCTGGAAACACCATATATTTT
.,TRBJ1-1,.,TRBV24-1,CATSESDQAEAFF,TGTGCCACCAGTGAATCTGACCAGGCTGAAGCTTTCTTT
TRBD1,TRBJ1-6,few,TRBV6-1,CASSDRDRGPTPLHF,TGTGCCAGCAGTGACCGGGACAGGGGGCCGACACCCCTCCACTTT
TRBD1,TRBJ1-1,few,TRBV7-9,CASSQTGGVTEAFF,TGTGCCAGCAGCCAGACAGGGGGTGTCACTGAAGCTTTCTTT
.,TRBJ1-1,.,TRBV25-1,CASSEGVSPNTEAFF,TGTGCCAGCAGTGAGGGGGTCAGCCCGAACACTGAAGCTTTCTTT
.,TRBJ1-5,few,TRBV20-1,CSARPNSGNQPQHF,TGCAGTGCTAGACCCAATTCGGGGAATCAGCCCCAGCATTTT
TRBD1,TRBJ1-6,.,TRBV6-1,CASSEQGAAISPLHF,TGTGCCAGCAGTGAGCAGGGGGCCGCTATTTCACCCCTCCACTTT
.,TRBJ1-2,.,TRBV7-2,CASSLGAWTAANYGYTF,TGTGCCAGCAGCTTAGGTGCCTGGACAGCAGCTAACTATGGCTACACCTTC
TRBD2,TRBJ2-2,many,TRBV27,CASSSGGRIPGELFF,TGTGCCAGCAGTTCAGGCGGGAGGATTCCCGGGGAGCTGTTTTTT
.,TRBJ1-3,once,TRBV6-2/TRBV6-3,CASSYSEIGGPYSGNTIYF,TGTGCCAGCAGTTACTCTGAAATCGGCGGACCGTACTCTGGAAACACCATATATTTT
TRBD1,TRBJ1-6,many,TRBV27,CASSLFPSGQGNSPLHF,TGTGCCAGCAGTTTATTCCCGTCGGGACAGGGAAATTCACCCCTCCACTTT
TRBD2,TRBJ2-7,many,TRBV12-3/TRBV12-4,CASSDASGNYEQYF,TGTGCCAGCAGTGACGCTAGCGGAAACTACGAGCAGTACTTC
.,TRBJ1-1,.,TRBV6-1,CASSEVEGVGAFF,TGTGCCAGCAGTGAAGTGGAGGGGGTGGGAGCTTTCTTT
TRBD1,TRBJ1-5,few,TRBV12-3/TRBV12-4,CASRRSYGQGFQPQHF,TGTGCCAGCAGAAGGAGTTATGGACAGGGTTTTCAGCCCCAGCATTTT
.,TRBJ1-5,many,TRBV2,CASSPSRAGNQPQHF,TGTGCCAGCAGTCCTTCCAGGGCCGGCAATCAGCCCCAGCATTTT
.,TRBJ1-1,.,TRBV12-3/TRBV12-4,CASSLVQPNTEAFF,TGTGCCAGCAGTTTAGTACAGCCGAACACTGAAGCTTTCTTT
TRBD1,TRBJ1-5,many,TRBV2,CASRVGTGLQLSNQPQHF,TGTGCCAGCAGGGTAGGGACAGGGCTCCAACTTAGCAATCAGCCCCAGCATTTT
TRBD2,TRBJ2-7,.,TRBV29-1,CSVDLAGNEQYF,TGCAGCGTTGACCTAGCGGGAAACGAGCAGTACTTC
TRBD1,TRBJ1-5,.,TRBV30,CAWSRGTGSNQPQHF,TGTGCCTGGAGTCGTGGGACAGGGAGCAATCAGCCCCAGCATTTT
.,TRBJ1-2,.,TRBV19,CASSIVARRDYGYTF,TGTGCCAGTAGTATAGTGGCGCGGCGGGATTATGGCTACACCTTC